The source of this TCR beta chain is a study of blood T cell repertoires in COVID-19. The protocol was immunoSEQ multiplex PCR, while the TCRdb copy is restricted to in-frame clones and leaves out a portion. The sample has about 200,000 clones, roughly 86% seen once. Trimming removed 8 bases from V and 7 bases from J; junction bases left unmatched: 7. This CDR3 spans 13 amino acids. CDR1 and CDR2 from the germline V gene are SNHLY and FYNNEI. The rearrangement joins TRBV2 to TRBJ2-1; 8 bases map to TRBD2. This clonotype was obtained from a man between 18 and 29 years old with active or convalescent COVID-19. Sequencing input: peripheral blood. In nucleotides, the CDR3 is TGTGCCAGCGAGCGGGAGATAGGTAATGAGCAGTTCTTC. It codes for CASEREIGNEQFF.